The text below deals with one T cell receptor beta chain. Antigen unknown. Here immunoSEQ multiplex PCR was the method, and the copy in TCRdb shows in-frame clones only, minus some. The sample consists of some 95,000 clones, approximately 63% of them appearing once. This sample stems from a study of shared clonotypes between healthy human individuals. As for the study in general: CD4 naive and memory got three plates each, CD8 naive two, CD8 memory one.

Whole-study findings and limits: Naive subsets usually exceeded memory subsets in estimated richness.

This CDR3 comprises 14 residues. V gave up 5 bases and J gave up 4 bases; unmatched junction bases: 9. Per the germline V gene, CDR1 is SGHNT and CDR2 is YYREEE (reference sequence). This sequence was found in a man aged 25-40 years in good health. Material for sequencing was memory CD8+ T cells sorted from blood. This sample's subset: CD45RO+ cells pooled with CCR7-negative TemRA cells. The rearrangement links TRBV5-4 to TRBJ2-7, with 7 bases identical to TRBD1. The CDR3 region has the DNA TGTGCCAGCAGGGATTGGGACAGATGGTACGAGCAGTACTTC. Encoded protein: CASRDWDRWYEQYF.